This T cell receptor (beta chain) stems from a study of T cells in Graves' hyperthyroidism and ophthalmopathy. Study-level findings and limits: Clonotypes that were expanded in thyroid above 0.001 mostly appeared in blood too. Separation of ophthalmopathy from stable hyperthyroidism was achieved by a 13 V-J model.

This clonotype was seen ten or more times. Its target is not known. There were TCR beta CDR3 regions amplified from RNA transcripts. A first-round RT-PCR of the TCR CDR3 used the HTBI primer set. TCRdb reprocessed the multiplex PCR reads with MiXCR, giving one entry per CDR3 protein. The data show some 370,000 distinct CDR3 sequences, around an eighth seen once. Thyroid ultrasound and orbital computed tomography, with clinical symptoms and serum thyroxine and TRAb, informed diagnoses. Germline V gene lookup returns CDR1 SQVTM and CDR2 ANQGSEA. The length of the CDR3 is 12 residues. V was trimmed by 4 bases and J by 4 bases, leaving 11 bases between them.

This sequence was found in a man in his fifties with Graves' ophthalmopathy. Input material: blood. The J gene is TRBJ2-7, the V gene TRBV29-1; tentatively, D is TRBD2 (5 bases). The CDR3 spells CSVADGIYEQYF. For the CDR3, the DNA is TGCAGCGTTGCGGACGGGATTTACGAGCAGTACTTC.